Described below is a single TCR beta chain sequence and its context. This sample is drawn from a study of blood T cell repertoires in COVID-19. As for the study in general: Researchers got acute and convalescent COVID-19 samples from the United States, Italy and Spain.

Methods used by the authors: By means of reference gene primer amplification, nucleated cell counts were estimated. The assay was immunoSEQ multiplex PCR, and TCRdb's table has in-frame clones only and misses some. The V and J calls and clone size are taken from that table; D and trimming were inferred from the DNA. The data show more than 200,000 clones, with around 80% seen just once and roughly a tenth held by the top ten. V lost 3 bases, J lost 11 bases, and 13 bases lay in between. Germline V CDR1 and CDR2: MNHEY, SMNVEV (reference sequence). This CDR3 comprises 12 residues. What was sequenced was peripheral blood. The chain couples TRBV27 to TRBJ1-1; a weak D match, TRBD1 (5 bases). The source of this sequence is a woman of 80 years or more with COVID-19, enrolled during active disease. CDR3 sequence (DNA): TGTGCCAGCAGTTTCCGGGGGGAAGGGGCTTTCTTT. Its protein is CASSFRGEGAFF.